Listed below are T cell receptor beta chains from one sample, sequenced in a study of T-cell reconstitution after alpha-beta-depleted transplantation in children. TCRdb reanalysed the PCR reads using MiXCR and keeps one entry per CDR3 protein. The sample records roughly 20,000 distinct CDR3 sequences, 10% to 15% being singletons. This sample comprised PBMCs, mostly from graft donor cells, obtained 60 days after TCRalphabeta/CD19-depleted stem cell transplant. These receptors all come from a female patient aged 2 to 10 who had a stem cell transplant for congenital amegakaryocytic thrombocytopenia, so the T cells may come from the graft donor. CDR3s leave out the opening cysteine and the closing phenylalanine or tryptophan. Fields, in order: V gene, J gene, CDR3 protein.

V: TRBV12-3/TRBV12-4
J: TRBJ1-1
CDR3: ASSLWGAEAF

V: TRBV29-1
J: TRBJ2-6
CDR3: SALGGWADSGANVLT

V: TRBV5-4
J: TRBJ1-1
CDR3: ASRGGTRNTEAF

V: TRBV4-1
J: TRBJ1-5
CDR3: ASSRDRGNQPQH

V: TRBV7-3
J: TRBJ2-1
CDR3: ASSRTLAGGQF

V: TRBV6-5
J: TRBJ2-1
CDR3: ASSSTKTSYAYNEQF

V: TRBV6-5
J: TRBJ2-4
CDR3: ASSYWAGRAEAKNIQY

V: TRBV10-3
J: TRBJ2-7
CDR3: AVSGHRFYEQY

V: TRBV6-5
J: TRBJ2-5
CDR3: ASSYRLAGRRETQY

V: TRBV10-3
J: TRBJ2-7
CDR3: AILFAHEQY

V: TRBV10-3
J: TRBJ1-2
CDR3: AISDVSGIGYT